Below are 25 T cell receptor beta chains sequenced from a single sample in a study of OX40 agonist ivuxolimab in advanced cancers. Only in-frame clones appear in the TCRdb table, and some are missing; sequencing was by immunoSEQ multiplex PCR. Of around 60,000 clones in the sample, 70% to 90% were seen once. The sample here was CD4+ or CD8+ T cells sorted from blood, taken in a trial of the OX40 agonist ivuxolimab. The receptors derive from an adult with an advanced solid tumor such as melanoma, head and neck, liver or kidney cancer.

This clone occurred a few times. The CDR3: CASSAYGNTGELFF. The CDR3, as DNA: TGTGCCAGCAGTGCTTACGGGAACACCGGGGAGCTGTTTTTT. The chain employs TRBV2 and TRBJ2-2; D uncertain. Germline V gives CDR1 SNHLY, CDR2 FYNNEI. The CDR3 runs to 14 residues. V was shortened by 4 bases and J by 1 base, with 7 bases between the two germline ends.

The J gene is TRBJ1-2, the V gene TRBV28; D remains ambiguous. This CDR3 region has 12 residues. Trimming took off 2 bases at V and 2 bases at J, with 3 bases between the two ends. Germline V gene lookup returns CDR1 MDHEN and CDR2 SYDVKM. CDR3 sequence: CASSLQNYGYTF. CDR3 nucleotide sequence: TGTGCCAGCAGTTTACAGAACTATGGCTACACCTTC.

The chain carries TRBV6-6 and TRBJ2-5, with 9 bases aligning to TRBD2. The CDR3 has 15 residues. Germline V gene data show CDR1 as MNHNY and CDR2 as SVGAGI (reference sequence). V was pared by 6 bases and J by 4 bases, with 9 bases of the junction left unmatched. The CDR3 DNA sequence: TGTGCCAGCAGCTCTAGCGGGGTCGGGTTAGAGACCCAGTACTTC. Translating gives CASSSSGVGLETQYF.

This chain links TRBV6-1 with TRBJ2-3; tentatively, D is TRBD1 or TRBD2 (5 bases each). Between the trimmed V and J ends, which lost 1 base and 3 bases, there was a span of 11 bases. The CDR3 covers 15 residues. CDR1 MNHNS and CDR2 SASEGT come from the germline V gene. CDR3 DNA sequence: TGTGCCAGCAGTGAAGGAATTGGGGGAACAGATACGCAGTATTTT. It is translated as CASSEGIGGTDTQYF.

The chain has TRBV5-4 and TRBJ2-2; 7 bases match TRBD2. Germline trimming cut 0 bases from V and 6 bases from J; bases unmatched to any gene: 5. The CDR3 is 15 amino acids. Per germline, CDR1 SGHNT and CDR2 YYREEE (reference sequence). In DNA, the CDR3 is TGTGCCAGCAGCTTGGACGGGGGGAGGCCCGGGGAGCTGTTTTTT. Translation: CASSLDGGRPGELFF.

J is TRBJ2-1 and V is TRBV28, with D perhaps assigned TRBD1 or TRBD2 (5 bases each). This CDR3 has 16 amino acids. Germline CDR1 reads MDHEN; CDR2 reads SYDVKM. Trimming took 4 bases from V and 8 from J, leaving 21 bases between them. The CDR3 nucleotides are TGTGCCAGCAGTTCCCTAGGGGCGCGGGTCAACGATGAGCAGTTCTTC. This sequence encodes CASSSLGARVNDEQFF.

This chain links TRBV5-1 with TRBJ2-1; 12 nucleotides align to TRBD2. CDR1 SGHRS and CDR2 YFSETQ come from the germline V gene. The CDR3 sequence is 14 residues long. The J segment lost 8 bases and the V segment lost 4 bases, leaving 4 bases of the junction unmatched. CDR3 DNA: TGCGCCAGCAGCCGGACTAGCGGGGTTGATGAGCAGTTCTTC. This translates into CASSRTSGVDEQFF.

This chain uses TRBV20-1 with TRBJ2-7, with D perhaps matching TRBD2 (5 bases). The germline V gene has CDR1 DFQATT and CDR2 SNEGSKA (reference sequence). This CDR3 region has 11 residues. The CDR3 protein is CSFPRRGEQYF. In nucleotides, the CDR3 is TGCAGCTTCCCCCGCCGGGGCGAGCAGTACTTC.

The chain recombines TRBV9 with TRBJ2-7; the D gene is possibly TRBD2 (5 bases). Trimming cost V 4 bases and J 2 bases, with 16 bases left between them. Germline loops: CDR1 SGDLS, CDR2 YYNGEE. The CDR3 is made up of 15 amino acids. Written as DNA, the CDR3 is TGTGCCAGCAGCCCCTCAGAGGGTAGCACCTACGAGCAGTACTTC. Its translation: CASSPSEGSTYEQYF.

This chain links TRBV28 with TRBJ2-2; 7 nucleotides agree with TRBD1. J gave up 0 bases and V 5 bases, and 6 bases lay outside the gene matches. The CDR3 totals 16 residues. The germline V gene has CDR1 MDHEN and CDR2 SYDVKM. DNA for the CDR3: TGTGCCAGCAGTCCGACCGGGACAGCGAACACCGGGGAGCTGTTTTTT. Its protein product is CASSPTGTANTGELFF.

This rearrangement joins TRBV7-6 to TRBJ2-2; D is ambiguous. In germline, CDR1 is SGHVS, CDR2 FNYEAQ. Trimming left V 0 bases short and J 7 bases short, with 3 bases between. The CDR3 is made up of 12 amino acids. CDR3 nucleotides: TGTGCCAGCAGCTTAGCTAACGGGGAGCTGTTTTTT. Translated, it gives CASSLANGELFF.

The CDR3 spells CASSPGTTQSSYEQYF. CDR3 nucleotide sequence: TGTGCCAGTAGCCCCGGGACCACCCAAAGCTCCTACGAGCAGTACTTC. The V gene is TRBV19, the J gene TRBJ2-7; D is tentatively TRBD1 or TRBD2 (5 bases each). Per germline, CDR1 LNHDA and CDR2 SQIVND (reference sequence). The V end was cut by 6 bases, the J end by 0 bases, with 18 bases between. The CDR3 totals 16 residues.

The chain has TRBV7-9 and TRBJ2-5; D ambiguous. V lost 2 bases, J lost 4 bases, and 8 bases lay in between. The length of the CDR3 is 13 residues. Looked up from germline, CDR1 is SEHNR and CDR2 is FQNEAQ (reference sequence). The CDR3 bases are TGTGCCAGCAGCTTAATTTTGGGAGAGACCCAGTACTTC. Translation gives CASSLILGETQYF.

The gene calls are TRBV7-2 and TRBJ1-6; TRBD1 might be the D (5 bases). CDR3 length: 15 amino acids. Germline V lookup: CDR1 SGHTA, CDR2 FQGNSA. V was cut by 0 bases and J by 7 bases, with 10 bases left in between. CDR3 coding DNA: TGTGCCAGCAGCTTAGCGGCAGGGCAGAATTCACCCCTCCACTTT. Translated: CASSLAAGQNSPLHF.

The chain is built from TRBV19 and TRBJ1-2, with D possibly TRBD1 on 5 matching bases. V lost 4 bases and J lost 8, with 14 bases in between. The CDR3 consists of 13 residues. CDR1 and CDR2 from the germline V gene are LNHDA and SQIVND (reference sequence). CDR3 loop: CASSTGLWDGYTF. The CDR3 DNA reads TGTGCCAGTAGTACCGGGCTCTGGGACGGCTACACCTTC.

This clone came up once. This sequence joins TRBV30 and TRBJ2-3; TRBD1 matches at 7 bases. The V gene end was trimmed by 3 bases and the J gene end by 2 bases; junction bases not matched to a gene: 5. Germline CDR1 and CDR2: GTSNPN and SVGIG (reference sequence). CDR3 length: 14 residues. CDR3 nucleotide sequence: TGTGCCTGGAGCCCGGGACAGTACACAGATACGCAGTATTTT. It codes for CAWSPGQYTDTQYF.

The V call is TRBV5-1, the J call TRBJ2-1, with 13 bases fitting TRBD2. This CDR3 has 14 residues. Germline trimming cut 5 bases from V and 8 bases from J; bases unmatched to any gene: 4. The germline V gene has CDR1 SGHRS and CDR2 YFSETQ. CDR3: CASRRTSGSDEQFF. The CDR3 DNA follows: TGCGCCAGCAGACGGACTAGCGGGAGCGATGAGCAGTTCTTC.

The J gene is TRBJ1-2, the V gene TRBV5-1; D uncertain. CDR3 length equals 14 residues. V lost 0 bases and J 0 bases, leaving 6 bases between the germline ends. Germline V lookup: CDR1 SGHRS, CDR2 YFSETQ. This CDR3 reads CASSLDSSNYGYTF. The CDR3, as DNA: TGCGCCAGCAGCTTGGACAGTTCTAACTATGGCTACACCTTC. Full variable domain (outside the CDR3, taken from reference TRBV5-1 and TRBJ1-2): KAGVTQTPRYLIKTRGQQVTLSCSPISGHRSVSWYQQTPGQGLQFLFEYFSETQRNKGNFPGRFSGRQFSNSRSEMNVSTLELGDSALYLCASSLDSSNYGYTFGSGTRLTVV.

V and J are TRBV7-8 and TRBJ2-3; TRBD2 matches 10 bases. The CDR3 is made up of 15 amino acids. The ends lost 4 bases at V and 4 bases at J; junction bases unmatched: 5. Per germline, CDR1 SGHVS and CDR2 FQNEAQ. The CDR3 DNA reads TGTGCCAGCAGCTCCCTAGCGGGGGAGGCAGATACGCAGTATTTT. Amino acids: CASSSLAGEADTQYF.

This clone was detected once. V is TRBV20-1 and J is TRBJ2-3; D uncertain. Trimming shortened V by 1 base and J by 6 bases, and 5 bases separated the two germline ends. The V gene's germline CDR1 is DFQATT and CDR2 SNEGSKA (reference sequence). The CDR3 consists of 11 residues. The CDR3 nucleotides are TGCAGTGCTAGAGCACTGGATACGCAGTATTTT. This sequence encodes CSARALDTQYF.

This chain joins TRBV7-8 and TRBJ2-5, with D perhaps TRBD1 (6 bases). Trimming shortened V by 5 bases and J by 4 bases, and 14 bases separated the two germline ends. The CDR3 has 14 residues. In germline, CDR1 is SGHVS, CDR2 FQNEAQ. CDR3 residues: CASSTQGSGETQYF. Here the CDR3 DNA reads TGTGCCAGCAGCACCCAGGGGTCGGGAGAGACCCAGTACTTC.

The rearrangement uses TRBV7-2 and TRBJ1-6; D ambiguous. This CDR3 comprises 14 residues. Looked up from germline, CDR1 is SGHTA and CDR2 is FQGNSA. V was trimmed by 1 base and J by 7 bases, leaving 8 bases between them. CDR3 region: CASSLDPENSPLHF. Here the CDR3 DNA reads TGTGCCAGCAGCTTAGACCCCGAGAATTCACCCCTCCACTTT.

The chain joins TRBV15 to TRBJ1-5; D gene uncertain. Germline assignment: CDR1 LNHNV and CDR2 YYDKDF (reference sequence). The CDR3 totals 16 residues. V was pared by 0 bases and J by 3 bases, with 12 bases between. The CDR3 protein is CATSRERQAYNQPQHF. CDR3 sequence (DNA): TGTGCCACCAGCAGAGAGAGACAAGCCTACAATCAGCCCCAGCATTTT.

The chain has TRBV19 and TRBJ2-4; D ambiguous. V was cut by 3 bases and J by 8 bases, with 11 bases left in between. CDR3 length equals 13 residues. Looked up from germline, CDR1 is LNHDA and CDR2 is SQIVND (reference sequence). CDR3 nucleotide sequence: TGTGCCAGTAGTATGAATAGGGTAGACATTCAGTACTTC. Its protein is CASSMNRVDIQYF.

The rearrangement joins TRBV7-9 to TRBJ1-5; maybe TRBD1 (6 bases). Deletions cut 5 bases from V and 1 base from J, with 12 bases between. The CDR3 is 15 amino acids. CDR1 and CDR2 from the germline V gene are SEHNR and FQNEAQ (reference sequence). CDR3 region: CASSPWDTSNQPQHF. CDR3 coding DNA: TGTGCCAGCAGCCCCTGGGACACGAGCAATCAGCCCCAGCATTTT.